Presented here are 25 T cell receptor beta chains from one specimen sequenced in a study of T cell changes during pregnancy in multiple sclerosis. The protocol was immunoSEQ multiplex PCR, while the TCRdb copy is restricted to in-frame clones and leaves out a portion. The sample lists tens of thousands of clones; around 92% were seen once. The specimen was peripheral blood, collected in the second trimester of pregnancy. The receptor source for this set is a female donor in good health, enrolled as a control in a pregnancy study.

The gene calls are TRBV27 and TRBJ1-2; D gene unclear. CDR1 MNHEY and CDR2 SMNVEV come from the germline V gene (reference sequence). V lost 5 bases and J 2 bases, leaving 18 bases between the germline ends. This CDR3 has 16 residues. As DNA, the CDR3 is TGTGCCAGCAGTCCAACCCCCCCAGGAGGGAACTATGGCTACACCTTC. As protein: CASSPTPPGGNYGYTF.

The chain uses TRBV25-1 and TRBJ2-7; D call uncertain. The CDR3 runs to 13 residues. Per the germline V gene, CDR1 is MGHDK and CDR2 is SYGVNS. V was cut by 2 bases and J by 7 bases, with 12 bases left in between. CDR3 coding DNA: TGTGCCAGCAGTGAAGCCTCTTTAGAGGAGCAGTACTTC. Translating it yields CASSEASLEEQYF.

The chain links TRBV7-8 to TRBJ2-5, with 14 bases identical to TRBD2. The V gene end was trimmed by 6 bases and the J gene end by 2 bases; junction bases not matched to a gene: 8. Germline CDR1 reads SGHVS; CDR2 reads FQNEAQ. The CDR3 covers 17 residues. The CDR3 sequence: CASRMGLAGEGQETQYF. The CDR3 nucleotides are TGTGCCAGCAGAATGGGACTAGCGGGAGAGGGGCAAGAGACCCAGTACTTC.

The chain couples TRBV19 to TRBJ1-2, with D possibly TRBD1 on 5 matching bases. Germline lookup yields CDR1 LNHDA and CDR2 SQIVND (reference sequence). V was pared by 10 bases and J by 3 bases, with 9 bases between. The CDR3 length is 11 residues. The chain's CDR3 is CATRGDYGYTF. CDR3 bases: TGTGCCACCCGGGGGGACTATGGCTACACCTTC. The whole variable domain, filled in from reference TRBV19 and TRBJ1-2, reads DGGITQSPKYLFRKEGQNVTLSCEQNLNHDAMYWYRQDPGQGLRLIYYSQIVNDFQKGDIAEGYSVSREKKESFPLTVTSAQKNPTAFYLCATRGDYGYTFGSGTRLTVV.

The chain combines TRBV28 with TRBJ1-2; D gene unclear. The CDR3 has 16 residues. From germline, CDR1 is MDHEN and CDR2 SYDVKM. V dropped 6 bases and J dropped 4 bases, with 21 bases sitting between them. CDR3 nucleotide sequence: TGTGCCAGCAGCCTCCCCGGGAGGGAATGGAGCTATGGCTACACCTTC. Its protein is CASSLPGREWSYGYTF.

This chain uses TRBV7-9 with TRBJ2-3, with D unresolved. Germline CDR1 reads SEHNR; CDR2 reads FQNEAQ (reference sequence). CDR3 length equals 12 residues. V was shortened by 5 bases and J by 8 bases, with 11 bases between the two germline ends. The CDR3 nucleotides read TGTGCCAGCAGCCCGGTCGGCGGTACGCAGTATTTT. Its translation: CASSPVGGTQYF.

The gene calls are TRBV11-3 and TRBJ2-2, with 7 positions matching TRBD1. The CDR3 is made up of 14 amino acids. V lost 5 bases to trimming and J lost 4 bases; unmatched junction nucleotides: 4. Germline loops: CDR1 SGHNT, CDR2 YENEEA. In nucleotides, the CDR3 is TGTGCCAGCAGCAAGGGACAGCTCACCGGGGAGCTGTTTTTT. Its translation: CASSKGQLTGELFF. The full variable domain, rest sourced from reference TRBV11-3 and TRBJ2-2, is EAGVVQSPRYKIIEKKQPVAFWCNPISGHNTLYWYLQNLGQGPELLIRYENEEAVDDSQLPKDRFSAERLKGVDSTLKIQPAELGDSAVYLCASSKGQLTGELFFGEGSRLTVL.

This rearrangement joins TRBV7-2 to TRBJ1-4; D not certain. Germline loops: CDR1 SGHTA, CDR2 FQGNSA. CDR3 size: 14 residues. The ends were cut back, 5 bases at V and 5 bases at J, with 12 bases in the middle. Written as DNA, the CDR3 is TGTGCCAGCAGCCCCCTCAGGTGGAATGAAAAACTGTTTTTT. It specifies CASSPLRWNEKLFF.

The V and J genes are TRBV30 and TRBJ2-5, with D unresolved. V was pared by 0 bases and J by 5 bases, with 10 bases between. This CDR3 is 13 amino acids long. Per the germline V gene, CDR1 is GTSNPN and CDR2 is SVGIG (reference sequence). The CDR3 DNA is TGTGCCTGGAGTGTTCTGAACGGGGAGACCCAGTACTTC. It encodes CAWSVLNGETQYF.

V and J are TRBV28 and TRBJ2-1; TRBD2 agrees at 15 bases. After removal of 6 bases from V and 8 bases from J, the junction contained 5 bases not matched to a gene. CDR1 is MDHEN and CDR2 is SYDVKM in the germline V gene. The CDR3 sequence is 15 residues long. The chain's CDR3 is CASSLGLAGGHEQFF. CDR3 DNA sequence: TGTGCCAGCAGCCTCGGACTAGCGGGAGGGCATGAGCAGTTCTTC.

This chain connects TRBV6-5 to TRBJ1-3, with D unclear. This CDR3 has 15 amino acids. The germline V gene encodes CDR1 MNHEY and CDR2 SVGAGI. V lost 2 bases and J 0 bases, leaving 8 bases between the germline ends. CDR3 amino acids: CASSYRSSSGNTIYF. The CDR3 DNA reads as TGTGCCAGCAGTTACAGGAGCTCCTCTGGAAACACCATATATTTT.

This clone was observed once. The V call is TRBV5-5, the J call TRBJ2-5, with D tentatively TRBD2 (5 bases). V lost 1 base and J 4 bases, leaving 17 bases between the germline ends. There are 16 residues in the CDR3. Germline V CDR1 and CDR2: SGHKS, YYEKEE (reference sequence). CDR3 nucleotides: TGTGCCAGCAGCTTGTGGCAGGTTCCACTAGGAGAGACCCAGTACTTC. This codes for CASSLWQVPLGETQYF. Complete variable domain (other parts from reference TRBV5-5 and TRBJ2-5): DAGVTQSPTHLIKTRGQQVTLRCSPISGHKSVSWYQQVLGQGPQFIFQYYEKEERGRGNFPDRFSARQFPNYSSELNVNALLLGDSALYLCASSLWQVPLGETQYFGPGTRLLVL.

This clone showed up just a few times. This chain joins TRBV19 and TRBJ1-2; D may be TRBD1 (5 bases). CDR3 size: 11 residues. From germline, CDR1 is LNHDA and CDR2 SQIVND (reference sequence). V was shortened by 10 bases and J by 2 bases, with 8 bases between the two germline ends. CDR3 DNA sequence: TGTGCCACCAGGACAAACTATGGCTACACCTTC. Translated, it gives CATRTNYGYTF. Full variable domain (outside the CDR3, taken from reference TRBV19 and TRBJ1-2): DGGITQSPKYLFRKEGQNVTLSCEQNLNHDAMYWYRQDPGQGLRLIYYSQIVNDFQKGDIAEGYSVSREKKESFPLTVTSAQKNPTAFYLCATRTNYGYTFGSGTRLTVV.

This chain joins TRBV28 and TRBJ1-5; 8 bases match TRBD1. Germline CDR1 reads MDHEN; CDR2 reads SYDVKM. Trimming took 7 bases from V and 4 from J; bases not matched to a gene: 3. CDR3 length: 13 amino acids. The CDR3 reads CASNRGSNQPQHF. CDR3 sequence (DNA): TGTGCCAGCAACAGGGGGAGTAATCAGCCCCAGCATTTT.

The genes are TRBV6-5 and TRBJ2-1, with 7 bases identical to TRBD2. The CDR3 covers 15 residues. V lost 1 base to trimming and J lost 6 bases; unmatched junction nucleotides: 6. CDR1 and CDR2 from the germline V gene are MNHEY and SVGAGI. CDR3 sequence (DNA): TGTGCCAGCAGTTACTTTGCGGGAGCCGGCAATGAGCAGTTCTTC. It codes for CASSYFAGAGNEQFF.

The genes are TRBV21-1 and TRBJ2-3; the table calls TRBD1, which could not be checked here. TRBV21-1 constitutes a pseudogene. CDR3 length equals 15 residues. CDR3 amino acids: CASKEGQAPRDTQYF. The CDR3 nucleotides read TGTGCCAGCAAGGAGGGACAGGCCCCTAGGGATACGCAGTATTTT.

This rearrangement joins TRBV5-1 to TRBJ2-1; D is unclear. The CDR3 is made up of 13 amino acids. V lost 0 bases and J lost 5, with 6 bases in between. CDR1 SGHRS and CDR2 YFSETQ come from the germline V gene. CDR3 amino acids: CASSLEQNNEQFF. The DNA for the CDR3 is TGCGCCAGCAGCTTGGAACAGAACAATGAGCAGTTCTTC.

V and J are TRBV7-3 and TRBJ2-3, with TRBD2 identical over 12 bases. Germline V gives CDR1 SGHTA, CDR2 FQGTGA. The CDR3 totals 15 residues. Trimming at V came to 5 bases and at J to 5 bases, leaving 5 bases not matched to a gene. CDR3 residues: CASSTTSGSGDTQYF. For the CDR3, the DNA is TGTGCCAGCAGCACGACTAGCGGGAGTGGAGATACGCAGTATTTT. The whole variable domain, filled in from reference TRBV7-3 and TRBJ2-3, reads GAGVSQTPSNKVTEKGKYVELRCDPISGHTALYWYRQSLGQGPEFLIYFQGTGAADDSGLPNDRFFAVRPEGSVSTLKIQRTERGDSAVYLCASSTTSGSGDTQYFGPGTRLTVL.

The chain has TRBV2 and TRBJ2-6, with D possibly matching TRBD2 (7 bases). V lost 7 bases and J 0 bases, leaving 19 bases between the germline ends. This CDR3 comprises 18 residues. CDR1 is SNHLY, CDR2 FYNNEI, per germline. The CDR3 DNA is TGTGCCAGCAACTGGGGGGGGGCCCAATTCTCTGGGGCCAACGTCCTGACTTTC. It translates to CASNWGGAQFSGANVLTF. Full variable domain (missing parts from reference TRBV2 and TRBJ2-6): EPEVTQTPSHQVTQMGQEVILRCVPISNHLYFYWYRQILGQKVEFLVSFYNNEISEKSEIFDDQFSVERPDGSNFTLKIRSTKLEDSAMYFCASNWGGAQFSGANVLTFGAGSRLTVL.

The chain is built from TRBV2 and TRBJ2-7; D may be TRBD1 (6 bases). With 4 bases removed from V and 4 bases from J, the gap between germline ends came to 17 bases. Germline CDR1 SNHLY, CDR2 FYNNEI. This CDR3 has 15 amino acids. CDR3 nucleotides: TGTGCCAGCAGTGGATCCGGGACACTTTTTTACGAGCAGTACTTC. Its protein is CASSGSGTLFYEQYF.

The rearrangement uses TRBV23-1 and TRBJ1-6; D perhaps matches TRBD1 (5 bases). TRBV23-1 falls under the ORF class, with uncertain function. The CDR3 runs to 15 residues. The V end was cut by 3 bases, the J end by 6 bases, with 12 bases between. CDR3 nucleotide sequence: TGCGCCAGCAGTCAGAACCAGGGTTGTAATTCACCCCTCCACTTT. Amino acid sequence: CASSQNQGCNSPLHF.

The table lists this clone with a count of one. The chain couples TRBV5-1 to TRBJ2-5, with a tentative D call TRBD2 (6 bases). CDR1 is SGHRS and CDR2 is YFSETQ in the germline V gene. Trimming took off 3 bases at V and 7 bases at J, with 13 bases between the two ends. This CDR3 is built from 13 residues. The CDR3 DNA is TGCGCCAGCAGCTCCGGGAGTCCAGGGACCCAGTACTTC. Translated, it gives CASSSGSPGTQYF.

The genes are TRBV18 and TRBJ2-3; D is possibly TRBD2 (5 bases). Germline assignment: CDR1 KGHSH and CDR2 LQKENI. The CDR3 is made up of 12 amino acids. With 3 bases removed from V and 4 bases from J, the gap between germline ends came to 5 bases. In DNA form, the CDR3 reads TGTGCCAGCTCACCTAGCGCAGATACGCAGTATTTT. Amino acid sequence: CASSPSADTQYF.

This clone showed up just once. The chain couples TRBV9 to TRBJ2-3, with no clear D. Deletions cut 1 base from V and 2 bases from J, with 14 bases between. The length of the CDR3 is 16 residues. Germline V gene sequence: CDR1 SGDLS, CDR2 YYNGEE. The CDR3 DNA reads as TGTGCCAGCAGCGTAACAACAATAACAGCCACAGATACGCAGTATTTT. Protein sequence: CASSVTTITATDTQYF.

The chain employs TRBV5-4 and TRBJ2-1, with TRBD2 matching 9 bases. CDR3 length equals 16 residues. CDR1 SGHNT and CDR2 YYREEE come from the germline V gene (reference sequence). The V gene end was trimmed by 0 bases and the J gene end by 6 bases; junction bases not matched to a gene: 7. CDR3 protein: CASSLVIAGAPNEQFF. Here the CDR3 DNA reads TGTGCCAGCAGCTTGGTGATAGCGGGAGCCCCCAATGAGCAGTTCTTC.